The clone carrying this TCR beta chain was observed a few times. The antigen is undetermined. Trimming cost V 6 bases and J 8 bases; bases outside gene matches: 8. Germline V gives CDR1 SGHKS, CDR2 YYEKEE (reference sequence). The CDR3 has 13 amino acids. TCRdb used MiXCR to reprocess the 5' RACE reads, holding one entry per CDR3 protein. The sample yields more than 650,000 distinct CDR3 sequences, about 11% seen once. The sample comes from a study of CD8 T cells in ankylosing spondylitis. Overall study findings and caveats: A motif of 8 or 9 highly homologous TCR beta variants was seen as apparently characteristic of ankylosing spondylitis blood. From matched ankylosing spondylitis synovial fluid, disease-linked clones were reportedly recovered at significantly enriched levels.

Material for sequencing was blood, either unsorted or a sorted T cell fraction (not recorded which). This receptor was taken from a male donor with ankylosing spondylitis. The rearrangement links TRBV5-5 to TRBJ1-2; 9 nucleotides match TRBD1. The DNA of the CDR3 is TGTGCCAGCAATGGACAGGGGCGCTTGGGCTACACCTTC. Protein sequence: CASNGQGRLGYTF.